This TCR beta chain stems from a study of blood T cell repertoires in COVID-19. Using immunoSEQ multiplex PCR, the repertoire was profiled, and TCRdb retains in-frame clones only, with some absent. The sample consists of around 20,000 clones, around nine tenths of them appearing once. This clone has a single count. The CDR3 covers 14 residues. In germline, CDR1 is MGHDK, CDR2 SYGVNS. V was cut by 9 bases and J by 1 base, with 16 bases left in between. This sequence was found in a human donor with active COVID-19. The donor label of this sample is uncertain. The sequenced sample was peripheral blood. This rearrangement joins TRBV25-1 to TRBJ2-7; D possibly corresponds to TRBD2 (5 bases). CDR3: CASSPTTGSYEQYF. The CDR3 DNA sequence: TGTGCCAGTTCCCCAACCACGGGGTCCTACGAGCAGTACTTC.